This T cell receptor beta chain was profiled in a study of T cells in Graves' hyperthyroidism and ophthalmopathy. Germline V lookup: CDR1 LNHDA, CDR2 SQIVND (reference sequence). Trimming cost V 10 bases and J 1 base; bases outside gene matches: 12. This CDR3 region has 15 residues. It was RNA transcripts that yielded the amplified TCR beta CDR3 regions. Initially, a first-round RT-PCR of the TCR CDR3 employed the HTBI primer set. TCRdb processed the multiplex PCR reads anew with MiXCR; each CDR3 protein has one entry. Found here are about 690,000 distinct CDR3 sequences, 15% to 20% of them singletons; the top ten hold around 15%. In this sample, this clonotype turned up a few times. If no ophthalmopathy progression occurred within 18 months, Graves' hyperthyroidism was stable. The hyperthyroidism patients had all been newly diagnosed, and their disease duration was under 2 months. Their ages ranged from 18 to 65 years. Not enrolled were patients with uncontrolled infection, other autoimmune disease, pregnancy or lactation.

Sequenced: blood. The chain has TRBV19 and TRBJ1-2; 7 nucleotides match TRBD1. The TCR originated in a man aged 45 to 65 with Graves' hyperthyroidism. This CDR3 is CATREGQNFNYGYTF. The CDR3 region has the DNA TGTGCCACACGAGAGGGACAGAACTTTAACTATGGCTACACCTTC.